This T cell receptor beta chain derives from a study of shared clonotypes between healthy human individuals. A remark on this clone: Its antigen is currently unknown.

Study-wide results and limits: Larger richness was generally estimated for naive than memory subsets.

Per germline, CDR1 SEHNR and CDR2 FQNEAQ (reference sequence). The ends were cut back, 5 bases at V and 4 bases at J, with 11 bases in the middle. This CDR3 spans 13 amino acids. TCRdb's copy holds only in-frame clones and misses some; the assay was immunoSEQ multiplex PCR. The sample shows some 1.5 million clones, around 97% of them seen only once. The chain recombines TRBV7-9 with TRBJ2-5, with no clear D. The clonotype was recovered from a man aged 30 to 39 in good health. Sequencing was carried out using naive CD4+ T cells sorted from blood. Subset defined: CD45RA+ positively selected. The CDR3 DNA reads TGTGCCAGCAGCAGAGGTCCGGGAGAGACCCAGTACTTC. Translating it yields CASSRGPGETQYF.